Listed below are T cell receptor beta chains from one sample, sequenced in a study of T cells in localized non-small cell lung cancer. Method: immunoSEQ multiplex PCR; TCRdb's copy keeps in-frame clones and lacks some. The sample holds roughly 3,400 clones, about 28% seen once. Sequencing used normal lung tissue next to the tumor, obtained before any cancer treatment. Receptors originate from a male donor aged 60 or over with stage III lung adenocarcinoma. CDR3s include the opening cysteine and the closing phenylalanine or tryptophan. The D gene is left open where the match is weak. Clone size appears in some rows only: once, few, many, or a class for an expanded clone.

J gene,clone size,V gene,D gene,CDR3 DNA,CDR3 protein
TRBJ2-1,-,TRBV13,-,TGTGCCAGCAGCTTAGACCCAGGCTCCTACAATGAGCAGTTCTTC,CASSLDPGSYNEQFF
TRBJ1-3,-,TRBV6-8,-,TGTGCCAGCAGTGGGGAGAGAGGGGACACCATATATTTT,CASSGERGDTIYF
TRBJ1-1,-,TRBV9,-,TGTGCCAGCAGCGTAGAGGGCGCGATGAACACTGAAGCTTTCTTT,CASSVEGAMNTEAFF
TRBJ2-7,few,TRBV28,-,TGTGCCAGCAGTTTATTTTCAGGGGCGCACGAGCAGTACTTC,CASSLFSGAHEQYF
TRBJ2-6,once,TRBV1,-,TGCGCCAGCAGCCAAGATTTGAGCTCTGGGGCCAACGTCCTGACTTTC,CASSQDLSSGANVLTF
TRBJ2-7,medium-sized,TRBV11-3,TRBD2,TGTGCCAGCAGCTTGGGGACTAGCGGGACCTACGAGCAGTACTTC,CASSLGTSGTYEQYF
TRBJ1-5,-,TRBV6-8,-,TGTGCCAGTCGTCTTACAAATAGCAATCAGCCCCAGCATTTT,CASRLTNSNQPQHF
TRBJ1-4,medium-sized,TRBV11-3,-,TGTGCCAGCAGCTTCTCCTTGGGGGATGAAAAACTGTTTTTT,CASSFSLGDEKLFF
TRBJ1-5,-,TRBV19,-,TGTGCCAGTAGTATTTCAGGGACTAGCAATCAGCCCCAGCATTTT,CASSISGTSNQPQHF
TRBJ2-4,-,TRBV19,TRBD1,TGTGCCAGCCAACAGGGGACAGCAAAAAACATTCAGTACTTC,CASQQGTAKNIQYF
TRBJ2-3,-,TRBV19,-,TGTGCCAGTAGTATCGGCTTTTACACAGATACGCAGTATTTT,CASSIGFYTDTQYF